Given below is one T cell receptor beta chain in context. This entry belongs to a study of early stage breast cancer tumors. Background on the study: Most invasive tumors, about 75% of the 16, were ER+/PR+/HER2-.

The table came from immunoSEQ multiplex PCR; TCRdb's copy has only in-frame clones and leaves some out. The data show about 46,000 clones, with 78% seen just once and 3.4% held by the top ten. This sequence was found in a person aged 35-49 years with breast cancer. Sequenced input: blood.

In DNA form, the CDR3 reads TGTGCCAGCAGTGTGCCTAGCGGGAGGGAGGTGACAGATACGCAGTATTTT. It translates to CASSVPSGREVTDTQYF. This chain connects TRBV6-1 to TRBJ2-3, with 12 bases lining up with TRBD2. V shed 4 bases, J shed 3 bases, and the junction held 8 bases outside the gene matches. Germline loops: CDR1 MNHNS, CDR2 SASEGT. This CDR3 is 17 amino acids long.